This TCR beta chain comes out of a study of blood T cell repertoires in COVID-19. Across the whole study: COVID-19 samples, acute and convalescent, were from the United States, Italy and Spain.

Per the original methods: Reference gene primer amplification yielded estimated nucleated cell counts. Data came from immunoSEQ multiplex PCR; TCRdb stores just in-frame clones and leaves some out. V and J calls and clone size are as listed in that table; D and trimming were resolved from the DNA. The sample holds roughly 170,000 clones, more than 75% seen once. The receptor's source is a woman in her late teens or twenties who had recovered from COVID-19. The material sequenced was peripheral blood.

The CDR3 DNA reads as TGTGCCAGCAGTTCGCTTACGGGACAGGGTTCTGATACGCAGTATTTT. Residues: CASSSLTGQGSDTQYF. The V and J genes are TRBV28 and TRBJ2-3; 9 bases agree with TRBD1. J lost 6 bases, V lost 4 bases, and 11 bases had no gene match. Germline values: CDR1 MDHEN, CDR2 SYDVKM. The CDR3 extends over 16 amino acids.